This is a list of T cell receptor beta chains from one sample in a study of read filtering for tumor transcriptome and immune sequencing. TCRdb re-called the reads with MiXCR, one entry per CDR3 protein. The sample comprises approximately 38,000 distinct CDR3 sequences, approximately 15% of which are singletons, and 25% to 30% rests with the top ten. The sample was a population of CD138-negative cells sorted from bone marrow. Receptor source: a donor aged 40 or older with multiple myeloma. CDR3s include the opening cysteine and the closing phenylalanine or tryptophan. D genes are given only for firm matches. Rows may omit the clone size; those that give it use once, few, many or a size class.

V gene: TRBV28
J gene: TRBJ2-1
clone size: NA
D gene: NA
CDR3 protein: CASGRYNEQFF
CDR3 DNA: TGTGCCAGCGGGAGGTACAATGAGCAGTTCTTC

V gene: TRBV5-1
J gene: TRBJ1-1
clone size: many
D gene: NA
CDR3 protein: CASSTNAGWNTEAFF
CDR3 DNA: TGCGCCAGCAGCACGAACGCAGGATGGAACACTGAAGCTTTCTTT

V gene: TRBV5-1
J gene: TRBJ1-1
clone size: NA
D gene: NA
CDR3 protein: CASRRGTNTEAFF
CDR3 DNA: TGCGCCAGCAGGAGGGGAACGAACACTGAAGCTTTCTTT

V gene: TRBV29-1
J gene: TRBJ2-7
clone size: many
D gene: NA
CDR3 protein: CSVSRSGEQYF
CDR3 DNA: TGCAGCGTCTCCAGGTCCGGCGAGCAGTACTTC

V gene: TRBV18
J gene: TRBJ2-7
clone size: many
D gene: TRBD1
CDR3 protein: CASSPQRQGSYEQYF
CDR3 DNA: TGTGCCAGCTCTCCTCAGAGACAGGGGTCCTACGAGCAGTACTTC

V gene: TRBV2
J gene: TRBJ2-3
clone size: many
D gene: NA
CDR3 protein: CASRRNEEADTQYF
CDR3 DNA: TGTGCCAGCAGGAGGAATGAGGAGGCGGATACGCAGTATTTT

V gene: TRBV29-1
J gene: TRBJ2-3
clone size: many
D gene: NA
CDR3 protein: CSVYEDIDTQYF
CDR3 DNA: TGCAGCGTTTATGAGGACATAGATACGCAGTATTTT

V gene: TRBV4-1
J gene: TRBJ2-3
clone size: many
D gene: NA
CDR3 protein: CASSQHGGSSTDTQYF
CDR3 DNA: TGCGCCAGCAGCCAACATGGCGGATCTAGCACAGATACGCAGTATTTT

V gene: TRBV28
J gene: TRBJ2-7
clone size: many
D gene: NA
CDR3 protein: CASSLPSTGYEQYF
CDR3 DNA: TGTGCCAGCAGTTTACCCTCAACAGGATACGAGCAGTACTTC

V gene: TRBV2
J gene: TRBJ2-1
clone size: many
D gene: TRBD2
CDR3 protein: CASSYSGTYNEQFF
CDR3 DNA: TGTGCCAGCAGCTATAGCGGGACCTACAATGAGCAGTTCTTC

V gene: TRBV6-6
J gene: TRBJ2-5
clone size: many
D gene: TRBD2
CDR3 protein: CASSFDSGTGQETQYF
CDR3 DNA: TGTGCCAGCAGTTTTGATAGCGGGACGGGCCAAGAGACCCAGTACTTC

V gene: TRBV15
J gene: TRBJ2-7
clone size: NA
D gene: NA
CDR3 protein: CATSRDRVSSYEQYF
CDR3 DNA: TGTGCCACCAGCAGAGATCGAGTTAGCAGCTACGAGCAGTACTTC

V gene: TRBV20-1
J gene: TRBJ1-5
clone size: many
D gene: NA
CDR3 protein: CSARDPVRGDQPQHF
CDR3 DNA: TGCAGTGCTAGAGATCCAGTTAGGGGGGATCAGCCCCAGCATTTT

V gene: TRBV4-3
J gene: TRBJ2-2
clone size: many
D gene: NA
CDR3 protein: CASSQDPGVVGELFF
CDR3 DNA: TGCGCCAGCAGCCAAGATCCTGGGGTGGTCGGGGAGCTGTTTTTT

V gene: TRBV7-2
J gene: TRBJ2-1
clone size: NA
D gene: NA
CDR3 protein: CASSSRGLAAYNGQFF
CDR3 DNA: TGTGCCAGCAGCTCACGAGGATTAGCGGCTTACAATGGGCAGTTCTTC

V gene: TRBV29-1
J gene: TRBJ2-1
clone size: many
D gene: TRBD2
CDR3 protein: CSVPRTSGRVGEQFF
CDR3 DNA: TGCAGCGTACCTCGGACTAGCGGGAGGGTAGGTGAGCAGTTCTTC

V gene: TRBV7-2
J gene: TRBJ2-1
clone size: medium-sized
D gene: NA
CDR3 protein: CASSLGQGSYNEQFF
CDR3 DNA: TGTGCCAGCAGCTTAGGGCAGGGTTCCTACAATGAGCAGTTCTTC

V gene: TRBV15
J gene: TRBJ2-2
clone size: many
D gene: NA
CDR3 protein: CATNDATLLDTGELFF
CDR3 DNA: TGTGCCACCAATGACGCGACACTCCTGGACACCGGGGAGCTGTTTTTT

V gene: TRBV29-1
J gene: TRBJ2-1
clone size: many
D gene: TRBD2
CDR3 protein: CSAPPVSGTNEQFF
CDR3 DNA: TGCAGCGCCCCCCCCGTTAGCGGGACCAATGAGCAGTTCTTC

V gene: TRBV20-1
J gene: TRBJ2-5
clone size: many
D gene: NA
CDR3 protein: CSARDGQETQYF
CDR3 DNA: TGCAGTGCTAGAGACGGACAAGAGACCCAGTACTTC

V gene: TRBV11-2
J gene: TRBJ2-5
clone size: few
D gene: TRBD1
CDR3 protein: CASSLTTSRTGKQETQYF
CDR3 DNA: TGTGCCAGCAGCTTAACGACTTCGCGGACAGGGAAGCAAGAGACCCAGTACTTC

V gene: TRBV20-1
J gene: TRBJ2-1
clone size: many
D gene: NA
CDR3 protein: CSAGRDPAGNEQFF
CDR3 DNA: TGCAGTGCTGGCCGGGACCCAGCGGGCAATGAGCAGTTCTTC

V gene: TRBV6-6
J gene: TRBJ2-2
clone size: many
D gene: TRBD1
CDR3 protein: CASCWTGTVRAGELFF
CDR3 DNA: TGTGCCAGCTGTTGGACCGGGACAGTCCGGGCCGGGGAGCTGTTTTTT

V gene: TRBV7-2
J gene: TRBJ2-5
clone size: few
D gene: TRBD2
CDR3 protein: CASRPPGLAEETQYF
CDR3 DNA: TGTGCCAGCAGACCACCGGGACTAGCGGAAGAGACCCAGTACTTC

V gene: TRBV28
J gene: TRBJ2-5
clone size: many
D gene: TRBD2
CDR3 protein: CASSPGLAGVGETQYF
CDR3 DNA: TGTGCCAGCAGTCCCGGACTAGCGGGAGTTGGAGAGACCCAGTACTTC

V gene: TRBV20-1
J gene: TRBJ2-2
clone size: many
D gene: NA
CDR3 protein: CSARGLFRGTGELFF
CDR3 DNA: TGCAGTGCTAGAGGTTTATTCAGGGGCACCGGGGAGCTGTTTTTT

V gene: TRBV11-3
J gene: TRBJ2-1
clone size: few
D gene: NA
CDR3 protein: CASAKGRGNYNEQFF
CDR3 DNA: TGTGCCAGCGCCAAAGGCAGGGGTAACTACAATGAGCAGTTCTTC

V gene: TRBV27
J gene: TRBJ2-6
clone size: NA
D gene: NA
CDR3 protein: CASSFSRGQSGANVLTF
CDR3 DNA: TGTGCCAGCAGTTTTTCGCGAGGACAGTCTGGGGCCAACGTCCTGACTTTC

V gene: TRBV4-2
J gene: TRBJ2-7
clone size: NA
D gene: NA
CDR3 protein: CASSQDQGSCEQYF
CDR3 DNA: TGTGCCAGCAGCCAAGATCAGGGGTCCTGCGAGCAGTACTTC

V gene: TRBV5-1
J gene: TRBJ2-1
clone size: many
D gene: TRBD1
CDR3 protein: CASSLPGQSNNEQFF
CDR3 DNA: TGCGCCAGCAGCTTACCGGGACAGTCCAACAATGAGCAGTTCTTC

V gene: TRBV27
J gene: TRBJ2-7
clone size: many
D gene: NA
CDR3 protein: CASSLEGHLSYEQYF
CDR3 DNA: TGTGCCAGCAGTCTAGAGGGGCATCTCTCCTACGAGCAGTACTTC

V gene: TRBV6-1
J gene: TRBJ1-1
clone size: many
D gene: NA
CDR3 protein: CASSEGGGWTEAFF
CDR3 DNA: TGTGCCAGCAGTGAAGGGGGGGGTTGGACTGAAGCTTTCTTT

V gene: TRBV20-1
J gene: TRBJ1-4
clone size: many
D gene: NA
CDR3 protein: CSAHTGQSNEKLFF
CDR3 DNA: TGCAGTGCACACACAGGGCAGTCTAATGAAAAACTGTTTTTT

V gene: TRBV20-1
J gene: TRBJ2-7
clone size: many
D gene: TRBD2
CDR3 protein: CSARTSGSTYEQYF
CDR3 DNA: TGCAGTGCTAGGACTAGCGGGTCCACCTACGAGCAGTACTTC

V gene: TRBV12-3/TRBV12-4
J gene: TRBJ2-7
clone size: many
D gene: NA
CDR3 protein: CASTSGRPYEQYF
CDR3 DNA: TGTGCCAGTACCTCGGGACGGCCCTACGAGCAGTACTTC

V gene: TRBV12-3/TRBV12-4
J gene: TRBJ1-5
clone size: NA
D gene: NA
CDR3 protein: CASKEEGRSNRPQHF
CDR3 DNA: TGTGCCAGCAAAGAAGAGGGGAGAAGCAATCGGCCCCAGCATTTT

V gene: TRBV15
J gene: TRBJ2-1
clone size: many
D gene: NA
CDR3 protein: CATSRGPEEEQFF
CDR3 DNA: TGTGCCACCAGCAGAGGACCAGAAGAGGAGCAGTTCTTC

V gene: TRBV5-1
J gene: TRBJ2-1
clone size: many
D gene: NA
CDR3 protein: CASSLALDEQFF
CDR3 DNA: TGCGCCAGCAGCTTGGCTCTGGATGAGCAGTTCTTC

V gene: TRBV12-3/TRBV12-4
J gene: TRBJ1-6
clone size: many
D gene: NA
CDR3 protein: CASSTTTGNSPLHF
CDR3 DNA: TGTGCCAGCAGTACAACCACAGGGAATTCACCCCTCCACTTT

V gene: TRBV7-2
J gene: TRBJ2-7
clone size: few
D gene: NA
CDR3 protein: CASSLQGWGKEYF
CDR3 DNA: TGTGCCAGCAGCTTACAGGGCTGGGGGAAGGAGTACTTC

V gene: TRBV10-3
J gene: TRBJ1-2
clone size: many
D gene: NA
CDR3 protein: CAISPGTGYTF
CDR3 DNA: TGTGCCATCAGTCCGGGAACTGGCTACACCTTC

V gene: TRBV27
J gene: TRBJ2-4
clone size: many
D gene: NA
CDR3 protein: CASSFGASKNIQYF
CDR3 DNA: TGTGCCAGCAGTTTCGGGGCTTCCAAAAACATTCAGTACTTC

V gene: TRBV5-1
J gene: TRBJ2-7
clone size: many
D gene: TRBD2
CDR3 protein: CASSPTTTSGREAYEQYF
CDR3 DNA: TGCGCCAGCAGCCCTACTACGACTAGCGGGAGGGAGGCCTACGAGCAGTACTTC

V gene: TRBV28
J gene: TRBJ2-3
clone size: NA
D gene: TRBD2
CDR3 protein: CASSQLAGVSDTQYF
CDR3 DNA: TGTGCCAGCAGTCAACTAGCGGGAGTTTCAGATACGCAGTATTTT

V gene: TRBV7-9
J gene: TRBJ2-1
clone size: NA
D gene: TRBD2
CDR3 protein: CASSPGLDLSYNVQFF
CDR3 DNA: TGTGCCAGCAGCCCAGGACTAGATCTCTCCTACAATGTGCAGTTCTTC